One TCR beta chain is described in this entry. This record belongs to a study of T-cell memory formation after mild COVID-19. CDR3 length: 16 amino acids. In germline, CDR1 is SEHNR, CDR2 FQNEAQ (reference sequence). V was pared by 2 bases and J by 0 bases, with 13 bases between. Constant-segment primers were used for 5'RACE, and the resulting TCR alpha and TCR beta cDNA libraries carried sample barcodes and UMIs. TCRdb re-analysed the 5' RACE reads in MiXCR, keeping a single row per CDR3 protein. The profile shows around 340,000 distinct CDR3 sequences, about an eighth of them singletons. What was sequenced was PBMCs or a T cell subset sorted from them (not recorded which). This receptor was obtained from a man between 18 and 35 years old who had mild COVID-19 (a few samples of this study predate the infection). Cell type and time point are not known. The genes are TRBV7-9 and TRBJ1-1, with D maybe TRBD1 (5 bases). The CDR3 region is CASSLMGGWLNTEAFF. The CDR3 nucleotides are TGTGCCAGCAGCTTAATGGGGGGTTGGCTGAACACTGAAGCTTTCTTT.